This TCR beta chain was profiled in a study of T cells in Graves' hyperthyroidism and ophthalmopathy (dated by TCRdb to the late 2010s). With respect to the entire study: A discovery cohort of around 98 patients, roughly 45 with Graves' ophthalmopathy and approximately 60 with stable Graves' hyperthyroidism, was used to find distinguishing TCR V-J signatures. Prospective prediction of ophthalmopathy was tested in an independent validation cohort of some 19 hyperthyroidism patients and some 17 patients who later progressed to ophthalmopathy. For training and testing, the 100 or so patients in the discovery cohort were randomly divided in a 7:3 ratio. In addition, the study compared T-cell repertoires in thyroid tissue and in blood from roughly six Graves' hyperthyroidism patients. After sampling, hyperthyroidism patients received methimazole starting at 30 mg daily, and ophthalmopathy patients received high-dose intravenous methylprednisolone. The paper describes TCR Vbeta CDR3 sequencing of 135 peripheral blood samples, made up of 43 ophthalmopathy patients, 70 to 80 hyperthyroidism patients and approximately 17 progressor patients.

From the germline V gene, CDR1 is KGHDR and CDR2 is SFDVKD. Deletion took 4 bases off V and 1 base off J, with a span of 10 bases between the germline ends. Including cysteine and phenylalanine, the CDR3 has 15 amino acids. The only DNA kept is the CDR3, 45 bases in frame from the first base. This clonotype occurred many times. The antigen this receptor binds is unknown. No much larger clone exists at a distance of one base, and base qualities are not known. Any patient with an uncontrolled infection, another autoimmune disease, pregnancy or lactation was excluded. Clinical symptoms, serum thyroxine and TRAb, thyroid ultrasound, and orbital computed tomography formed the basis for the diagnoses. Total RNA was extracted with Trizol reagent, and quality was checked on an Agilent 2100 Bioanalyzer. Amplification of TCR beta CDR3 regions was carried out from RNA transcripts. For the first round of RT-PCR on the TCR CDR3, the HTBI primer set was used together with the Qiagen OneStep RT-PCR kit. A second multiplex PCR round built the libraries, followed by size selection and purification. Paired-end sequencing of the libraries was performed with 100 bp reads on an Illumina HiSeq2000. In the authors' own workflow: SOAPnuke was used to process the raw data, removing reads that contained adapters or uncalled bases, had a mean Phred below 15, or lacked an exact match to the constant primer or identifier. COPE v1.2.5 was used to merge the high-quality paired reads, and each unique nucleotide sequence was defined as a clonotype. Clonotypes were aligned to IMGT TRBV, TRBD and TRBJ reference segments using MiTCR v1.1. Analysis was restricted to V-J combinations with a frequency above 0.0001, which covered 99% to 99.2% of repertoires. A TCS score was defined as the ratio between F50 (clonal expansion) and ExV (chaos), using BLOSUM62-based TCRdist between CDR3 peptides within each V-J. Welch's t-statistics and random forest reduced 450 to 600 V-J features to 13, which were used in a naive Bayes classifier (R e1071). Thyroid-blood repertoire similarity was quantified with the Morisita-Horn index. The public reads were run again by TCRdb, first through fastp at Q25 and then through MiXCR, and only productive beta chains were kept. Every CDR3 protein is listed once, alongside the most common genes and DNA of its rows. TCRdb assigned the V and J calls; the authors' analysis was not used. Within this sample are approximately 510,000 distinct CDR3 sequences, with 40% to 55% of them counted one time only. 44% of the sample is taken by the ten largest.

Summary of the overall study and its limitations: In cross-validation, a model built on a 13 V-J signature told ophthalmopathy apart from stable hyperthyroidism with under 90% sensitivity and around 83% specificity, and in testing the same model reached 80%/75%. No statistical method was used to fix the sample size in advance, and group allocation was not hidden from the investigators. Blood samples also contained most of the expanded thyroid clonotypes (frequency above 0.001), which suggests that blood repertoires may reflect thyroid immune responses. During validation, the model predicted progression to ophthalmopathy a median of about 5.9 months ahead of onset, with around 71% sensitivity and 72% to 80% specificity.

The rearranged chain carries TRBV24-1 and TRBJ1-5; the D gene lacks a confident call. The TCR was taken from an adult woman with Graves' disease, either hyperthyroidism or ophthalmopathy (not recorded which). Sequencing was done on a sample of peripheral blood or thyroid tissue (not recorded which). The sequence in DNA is TGTGCCACCAGTGACCCCGGACCGAGCAATCAGCCCCAGCATTTT. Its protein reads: CATSDPGPSNQPQHF.